This record looks at one T cell receptor (beta chain) sequence and its context. Relative to its sample, this clone is medium-sized (0.01 to 0.1%). The clone's antigen remains unknown. Base qualities were left out, and no much larger clone turns up one base away. These data are taken from a study of tumor-infiltrating lymphocytes in localized non-small cell lung cancer (dated by TCRdb to about 2021). Background for the entire study: Several histologies were represented in the cohort, which also included both smokers and never-smokers as well as patients whose samples were collected after neoadjuvant chemotherapy. Resected tumor tissue and uninvolved lung tissue described as non-adjacent to the tumor were contributed by each patient, with both tissues obtained from the same patient. TCR sequencing was one of several integrated assays, alongside flow cytometry, multiplex immunofluorescence, RNA-seq, exome sequencing and proteomics, applied to the same patients. The overall ICON cohort comprised 150 surgical patients with localized non-small cell lung cancer whose tumors were resected. The paired tumor versus uninvolved lung comparison of immunoSEQ T-cell fraction included 55 patients. Overall study results and their limits: Because different assays used different pieces of the same tissue, intratumor heterogeneity could not be separated from technical variation. The TCR-derived T-cell fraction showed no difference between the flow cytometry-defined immunotypes IM1 (good prognosis) and IM2 (poor prognosis). Tumor T-cell fraction from TCR sequencing was not associated with recurrence-free survival (p = 0.61). Assay coverage varied across patients depending on available tissue quantity, so only a subset of the cohort had TCR sequencing. In line with immunofluorescence CD3 counts, TCRbeta sequencing supported higher T cell infiltration in tumors compared with uninvolved lung tissue.

The T-cell fraction in tumor and uninvolved lung tissue was obtained from TCR sequencing using the immunoSEQ assay. Under the source paper's analysis protocol: For survival analysis, patients were divided into high (upper tertile) and low (lower two tertiles) T-cell fraction groups, which were compared by log-rank test. A signed-rank test was used to test paired tumor versus uninvolved lung differences in T-cell fraction. Drawn from immuneACCESS, this table holds only the in-frame rearrangements with V and J called that TCRdb kept. Clones are partly lost; checked studies trace under half to an unresolved V gene and leave the rest unexplained. That table furnishes V, J and clone size, whereas the DNA furnished D and trimming. Present in this sample are about 24,000 clones, approximately 64% of which were seen just once. Of the sample, under 7% is held by the ten largest clones. The first patient joined ICON in 2016, and enrollment wrapped up when the last patient was enrolled in the second half of 2018. A subcohort of some 80 patients provided fresh tumor and matched uninvolved tissue for in-depth immune analyses, with TCR sequencing among those analyses. DNA isolated from bulk tissue, without cell sorting, was used for TCR sequencing.

The germline V gene (reference sequence) supplies CDR1 GTSNPN and CDR2 SVGIG. The junction shows trimming of 0 bases on V and 6 bases on J, plus 8 bases between the germline ends. The CDR3 starts with the cysteine, ends with the phenylalanine, and has 13 residues. Just the 39-base CDR3 DNA is kept, in frame starting at base 1. This TCR was recovered from a human donor with non-small cell lung cancer. Rearrangement joined TRBV30 to TRBJ1-4; TRBD1 is perhaps the D gene, given 6 matching bases. The sample taken for sequencing was lung tumor tissue. The CDR3 region has the sequence CAWSVDSYEKLFF. Read as DNA, the sequence is TGTGCCTGGAGTGTGGACAGTTATGAAAAACTGTTTTTT. Here the CDR3 is joined to the reference TRBV30 and TRBJ1-4 genes, and the full variable domain is: SQTIHQWPATLVQPVGSPLSLECTVEGTSNPNLYWYRQAAGRGLQLLFYSVGIGQISSEVPQNLSASRPQDRQFILSSKKLLLSDSGFYLCAWSVDSYEKLFFGSGTQLSVL.